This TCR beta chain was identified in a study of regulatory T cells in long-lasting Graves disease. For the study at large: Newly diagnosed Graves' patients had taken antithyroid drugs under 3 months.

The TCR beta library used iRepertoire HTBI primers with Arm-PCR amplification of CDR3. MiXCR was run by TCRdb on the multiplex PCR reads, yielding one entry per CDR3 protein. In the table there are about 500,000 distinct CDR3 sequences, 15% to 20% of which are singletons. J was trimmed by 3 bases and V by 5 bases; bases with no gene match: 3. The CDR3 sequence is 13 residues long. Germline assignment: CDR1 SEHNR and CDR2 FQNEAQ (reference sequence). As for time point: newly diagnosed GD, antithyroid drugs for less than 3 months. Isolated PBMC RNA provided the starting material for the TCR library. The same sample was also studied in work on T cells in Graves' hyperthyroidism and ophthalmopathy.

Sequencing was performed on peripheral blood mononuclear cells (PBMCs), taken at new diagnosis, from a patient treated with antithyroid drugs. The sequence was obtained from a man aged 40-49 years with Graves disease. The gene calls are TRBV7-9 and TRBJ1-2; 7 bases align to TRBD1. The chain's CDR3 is CASSTGQDYGYTF. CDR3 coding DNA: TGTGCCAGCAGCACCGGACAGGACTATGGCTACACCTTC. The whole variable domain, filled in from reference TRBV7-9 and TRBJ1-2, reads DTGVSQNPRHKITKRGQNVTFRCDPISEHNRLYWYRQTLGQGPEFLTYFQNEAQLEKSRLLSDRFSAERPKGSFSTLEIQRTEQGDSAMYLCASSTGQDYGYTFGSGTRLTVV.